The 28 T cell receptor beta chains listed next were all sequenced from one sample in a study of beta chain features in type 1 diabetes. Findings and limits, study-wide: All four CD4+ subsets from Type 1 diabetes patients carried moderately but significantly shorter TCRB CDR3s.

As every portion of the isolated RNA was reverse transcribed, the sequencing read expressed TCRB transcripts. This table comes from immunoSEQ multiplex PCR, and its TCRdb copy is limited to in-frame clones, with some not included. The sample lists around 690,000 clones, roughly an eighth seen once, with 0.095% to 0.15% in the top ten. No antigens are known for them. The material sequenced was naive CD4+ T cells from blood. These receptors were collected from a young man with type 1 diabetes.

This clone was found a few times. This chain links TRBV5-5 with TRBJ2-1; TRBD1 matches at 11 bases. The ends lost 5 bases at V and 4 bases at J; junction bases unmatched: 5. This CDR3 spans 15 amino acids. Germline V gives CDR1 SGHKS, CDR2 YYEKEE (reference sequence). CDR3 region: CASRWTGGMYNEQFF. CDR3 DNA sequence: TGTGCCAGCAGATGGACAGGGGGCATGTACAATGAGCAGTTCTTC.

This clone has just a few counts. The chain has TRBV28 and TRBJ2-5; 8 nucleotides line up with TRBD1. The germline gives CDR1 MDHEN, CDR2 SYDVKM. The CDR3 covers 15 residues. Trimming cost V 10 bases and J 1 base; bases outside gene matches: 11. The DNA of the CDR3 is TGTGCCACCTCATCCCAGGGGGCGCCCCAAGAGACCCAGTACTTC. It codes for CATSSQGAPQETQYF.

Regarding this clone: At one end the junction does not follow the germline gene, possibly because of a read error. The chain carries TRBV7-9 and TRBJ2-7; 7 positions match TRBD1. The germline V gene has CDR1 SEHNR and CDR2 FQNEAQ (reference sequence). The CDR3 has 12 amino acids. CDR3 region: CASSLEQDRLAF. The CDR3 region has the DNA TGTGCCAGCAGCTTAGAGCAGGACAGGTTGGCGTTC.

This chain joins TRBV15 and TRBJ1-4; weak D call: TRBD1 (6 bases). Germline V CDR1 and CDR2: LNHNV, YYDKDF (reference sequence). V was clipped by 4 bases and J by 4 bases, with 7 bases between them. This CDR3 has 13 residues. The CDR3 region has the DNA TGTGCCACCAGCACAGGGGTTAATGAAAAACTGTTTTTT. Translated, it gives CATSTGVNEKLFF.

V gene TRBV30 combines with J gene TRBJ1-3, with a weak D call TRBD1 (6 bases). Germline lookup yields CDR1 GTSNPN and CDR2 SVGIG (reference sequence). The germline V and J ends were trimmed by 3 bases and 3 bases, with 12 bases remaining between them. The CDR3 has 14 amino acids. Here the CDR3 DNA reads TGTGCCTGGAGCGAACAGGGTTTTGGAAACACCATATATTTT. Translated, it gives CAWSEQGFGNTIYF.

CDR3 in DNA: TGTGCCACCCAACTAGTACCTCTTTACAATGAGCAGTTCTTC. It specifies CATQLVPLYNEQFF. The V call is TRBV6-1, the J call TRBJ2-1, with D possibly being TRBD2 (5 bases). V was trimmed by 10 bases and J by 4 bases, leaving 17 bases between them. Germline CDR1 is MNHNS and CDR2 is SASEGT. The length of the CDR3 is 14 residues.

The CDR3 sequence is CASGLAPVEVGAFF. The CDR3 DNA reads TGTGCTAGTGGTTTGGCCCCCGTGGAGGTTGGGGCTTTCTTT. The chain is built from TRBV12-5 and TRBJ1-1; D unclear. Germline assignment: CDR1 LGHNT and CDR2 FRNRAP. CDR3 length: 14 amino acids. V shed 1 base and J shed 11 bases, with 17 bases lying between them.

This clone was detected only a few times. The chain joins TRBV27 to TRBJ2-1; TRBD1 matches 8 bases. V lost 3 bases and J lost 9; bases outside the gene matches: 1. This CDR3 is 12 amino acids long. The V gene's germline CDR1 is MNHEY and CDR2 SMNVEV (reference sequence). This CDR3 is CASSLDRVEQFF. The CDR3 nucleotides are TGTGCCAGCAGTTTGGACAGGGTTGAGCAGTTCTTC.

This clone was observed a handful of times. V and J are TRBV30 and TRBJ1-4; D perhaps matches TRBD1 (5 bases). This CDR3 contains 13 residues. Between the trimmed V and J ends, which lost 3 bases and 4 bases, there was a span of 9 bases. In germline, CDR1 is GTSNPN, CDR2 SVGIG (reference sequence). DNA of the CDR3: TGTGCCTGGAGGCTTCAGGGTAATGAAAAACTGTTTTTT. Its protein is CAWRLQGNEKLFF.

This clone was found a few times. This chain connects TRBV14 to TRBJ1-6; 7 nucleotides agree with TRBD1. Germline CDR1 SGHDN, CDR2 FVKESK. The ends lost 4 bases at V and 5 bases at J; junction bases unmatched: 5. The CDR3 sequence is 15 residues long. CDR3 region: CASSPGQNNNSPLHF. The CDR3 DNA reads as TGTGCCAGCAGCCCGGGACAGAATAATAATTCACCCCTCCACTTT. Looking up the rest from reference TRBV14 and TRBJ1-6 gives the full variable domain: EAGVTQFPSHSVIEKGQTVTLRCDPISGHDNLYWYRRVMGKEIKFLLHFVKESKQDESGMPNNRFLAERTGGTYSTLKVQPAELEDSGVYFCASSPGQNNNSPLHFGNGTRLTVT.

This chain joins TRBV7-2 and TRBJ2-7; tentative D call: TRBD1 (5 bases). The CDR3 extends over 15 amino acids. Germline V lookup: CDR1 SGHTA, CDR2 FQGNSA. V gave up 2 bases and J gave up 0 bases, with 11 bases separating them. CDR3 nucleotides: TGTGCCAGCAGCTTACAACAGGTCAGCTCCTACGAGCAGTACTTC. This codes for CASSLQQVSSYEQYF.

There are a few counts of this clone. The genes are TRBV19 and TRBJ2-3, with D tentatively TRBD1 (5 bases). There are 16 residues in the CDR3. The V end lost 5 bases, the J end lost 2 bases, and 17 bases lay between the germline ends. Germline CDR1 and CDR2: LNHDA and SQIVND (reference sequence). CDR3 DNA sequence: TGTGCCAGTAGTCCCCCCACTTGGACACCCACAGATACGCAGTATTTT. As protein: CASSPPTWTPTDTQYF. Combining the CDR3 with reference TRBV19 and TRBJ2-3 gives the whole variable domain DGGITQSPKYLFRKEGQNVTLSCEQNLNHDAMYWYRQDPGQGLRLIYYSQIVNDFQKGDIAEGYSVSREKKESFPLTVTSAQKNPTAFYLCASSPPTWTPTDTQYFGPGTRLTVL.

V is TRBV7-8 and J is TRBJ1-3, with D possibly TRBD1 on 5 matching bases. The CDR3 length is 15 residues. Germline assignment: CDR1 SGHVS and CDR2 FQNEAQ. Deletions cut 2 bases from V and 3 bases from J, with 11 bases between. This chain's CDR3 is CASSLSAGDGNTIYF. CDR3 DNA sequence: TGTGCCAGCAGCTTATCAGCGGGGGATGGAAACACCATATATTTT.

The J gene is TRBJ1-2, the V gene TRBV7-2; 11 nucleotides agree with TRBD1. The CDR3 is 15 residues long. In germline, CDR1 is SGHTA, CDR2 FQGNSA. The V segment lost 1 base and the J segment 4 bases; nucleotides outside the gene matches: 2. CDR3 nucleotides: TGTGCCAGCAGCTTAGGGACAGGGGGCTCCTATGGCTACACCTTC. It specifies CASSLGTGGSYGYTF.

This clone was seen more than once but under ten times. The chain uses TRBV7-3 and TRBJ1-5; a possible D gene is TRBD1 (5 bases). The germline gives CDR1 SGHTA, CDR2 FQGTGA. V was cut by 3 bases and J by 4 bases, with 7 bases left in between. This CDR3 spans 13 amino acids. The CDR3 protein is CASSLDKNQPQHF. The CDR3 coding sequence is TGTGCCAGCAGCTTGGACAAGAATCAGCCCCAGCATTTT.

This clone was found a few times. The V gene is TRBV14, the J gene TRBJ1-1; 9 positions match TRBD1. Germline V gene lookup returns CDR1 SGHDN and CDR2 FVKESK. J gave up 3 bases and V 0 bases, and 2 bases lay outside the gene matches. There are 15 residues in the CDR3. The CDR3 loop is CASSQDRDRDTEAFF. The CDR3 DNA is TGTGCCAGCAGCCAAGATCGGGACAGGGACACTGAAGCTTTCTTT. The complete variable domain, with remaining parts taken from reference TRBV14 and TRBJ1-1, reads EAGVTQFPSHSVIEKGQTVTLRCDPISGHDNLYWYRRVMGKEIKFLLHFVKESKQDESGMPNNRFLAERTGGTYSTLKVQPAELEDSGVYFCASSQDRDRDTEAFFGQGTRLTVV.

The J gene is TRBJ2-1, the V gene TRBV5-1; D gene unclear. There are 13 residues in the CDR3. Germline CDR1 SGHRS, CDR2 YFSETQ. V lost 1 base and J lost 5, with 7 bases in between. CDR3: CASSLSMNNEQFF. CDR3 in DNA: TGCGCCAGCAGCTTGAGTATGAACAATGAGCAGTTCTTC.

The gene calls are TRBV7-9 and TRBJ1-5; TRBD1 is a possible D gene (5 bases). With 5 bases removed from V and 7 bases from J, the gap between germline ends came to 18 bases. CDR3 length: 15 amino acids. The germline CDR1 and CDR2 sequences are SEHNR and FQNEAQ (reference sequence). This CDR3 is CASSPGTWGDQPQHF. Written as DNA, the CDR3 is TGTGCCAGCAGCCCCGGGACGTGGGGAGACCAGCCCCAGCATTTT.

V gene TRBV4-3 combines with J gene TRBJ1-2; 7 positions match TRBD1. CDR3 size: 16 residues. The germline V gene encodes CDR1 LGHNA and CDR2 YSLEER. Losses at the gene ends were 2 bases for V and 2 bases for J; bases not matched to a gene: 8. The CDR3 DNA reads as TGCGCCAGCAGCCAACAACAGGGGTCCCAAAACTATGGCTACACCTTC. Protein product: CASSQQQGSQNYGYTF.

In nucleotides, the CDR3 is TGTGCCAGCAGCGTATCGGCTAGCGGGGGGGCAACAGATACGCAGTATTTT. Protein: CASSVSASGGATDTQYF. This chain joins TRBV9 and TRBJ2-3, with 12 positions matching TRBD2. This CDR3 is 17 amino acids long. J lost 3 bases, V lost 1 base, and 6 bases had no gene match. CDR1 is SGDLS, CDR2 YYNGEE, per germline.

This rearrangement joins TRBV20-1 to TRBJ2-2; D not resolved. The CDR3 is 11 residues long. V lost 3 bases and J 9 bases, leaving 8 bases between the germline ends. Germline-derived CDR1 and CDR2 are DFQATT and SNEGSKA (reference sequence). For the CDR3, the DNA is TGCAGTGCTAGCCTAAACAGGGAGCTGTTTTTT. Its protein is CSASLNRELFF.

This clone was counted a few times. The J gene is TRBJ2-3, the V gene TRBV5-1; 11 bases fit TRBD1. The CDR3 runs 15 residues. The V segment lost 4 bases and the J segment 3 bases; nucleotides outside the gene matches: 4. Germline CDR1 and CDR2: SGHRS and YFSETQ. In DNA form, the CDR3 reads TGCGCCAGCAGCATGGGACAGGGGGAAACAGATACGCAGTATTTT. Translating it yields CASSMGQGETDTQYF.

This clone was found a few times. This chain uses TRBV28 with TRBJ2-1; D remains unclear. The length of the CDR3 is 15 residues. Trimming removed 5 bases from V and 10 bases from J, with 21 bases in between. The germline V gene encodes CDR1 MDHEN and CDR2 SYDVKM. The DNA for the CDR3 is TGTGCCAGCAGTCATTTCAAAGGGCGGTTCGGGGAGCAGTTCTTC. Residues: CASSHFKGRFGEQFF. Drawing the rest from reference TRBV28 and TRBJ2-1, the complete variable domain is DVKVTQSSRYLVKRTGEKVFLECVQDMDHENMFWYRQDPGLGLRLIYFSYDVKMKEKGDIPEGYSVSREKKERFSLILESASTNQTSMYLCASSHFKGRFGEQFFGPGTRLTVL.

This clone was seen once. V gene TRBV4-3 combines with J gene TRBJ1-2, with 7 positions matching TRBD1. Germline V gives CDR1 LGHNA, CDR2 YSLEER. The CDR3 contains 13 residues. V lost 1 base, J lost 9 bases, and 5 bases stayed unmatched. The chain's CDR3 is CASSQGQGESYTF. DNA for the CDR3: TGCGCCAGCAGCCAAGGACAGGGAGAAAGCTACACCTTC.

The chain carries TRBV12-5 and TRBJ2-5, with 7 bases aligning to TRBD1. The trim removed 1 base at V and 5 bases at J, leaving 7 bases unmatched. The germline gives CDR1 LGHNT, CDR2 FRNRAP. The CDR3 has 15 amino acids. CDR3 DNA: TGTGCTAGTGGTTTGGGGGACAGTCCGGTCGAGACCCAGTACTTC. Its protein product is CASGLGDSPVETQYF.

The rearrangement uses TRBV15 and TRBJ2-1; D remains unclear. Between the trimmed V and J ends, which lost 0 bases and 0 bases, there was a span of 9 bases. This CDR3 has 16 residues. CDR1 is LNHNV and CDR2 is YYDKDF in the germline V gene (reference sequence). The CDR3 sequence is CATSRDSAFSYNEQFF. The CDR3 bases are TGTGCCACCAGCAGAGATTCGGCTTTCTCCTACAATGAGCAGTTCTTC.

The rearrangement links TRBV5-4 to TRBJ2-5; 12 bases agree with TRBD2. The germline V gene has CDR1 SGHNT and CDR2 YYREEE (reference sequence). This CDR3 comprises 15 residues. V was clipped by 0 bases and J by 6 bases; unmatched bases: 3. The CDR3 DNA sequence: TGTGCCAGCAGCTTGGTTACTAGCGGGGGGAAGACCCAGTACTTC. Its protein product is CASSLVTSGGKTQYF. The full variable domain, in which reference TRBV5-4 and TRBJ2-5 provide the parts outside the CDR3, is ETGVTQSPTHLIKTRGQQVTLRCSSQSGHNTVSWYQQALGQGPQFIFQYYREEENGRGNFPPRFSGLQFPNYSSELNVNALELDDSALYLCASSLVTSGGKTQYFGPGTRLLVL.

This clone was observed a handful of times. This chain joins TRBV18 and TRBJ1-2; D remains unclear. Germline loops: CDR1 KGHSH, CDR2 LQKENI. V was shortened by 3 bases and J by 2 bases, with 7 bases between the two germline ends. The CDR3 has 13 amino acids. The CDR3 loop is CASSPRPNYGYTF. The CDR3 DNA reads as TGTGCCAGCTCACCTCGACCCAACTATGGCTACACCTTC.